This is a list of T cell receptor beta chains from one sample in a study of blood T cell repertoires in COVID-19. Produced via immunoSEQ multiplex PCR; TCRdb's table is partial and in-frame only. The sample yields roughly 250,000 clones, roughly nine tenths seen once. Source material: PBMCs or T cells enriched from blood (not recorded which). The receptors shown here come from a woman between 18 and 29 years old who had recovered from COVID-19. Each CDR3 is given with its conserved first and last residue. The order of the fields is D gene, J gene, clone size, CDR3 length, V gene, CDR3 protein, CDR3 DNA. A D gene is named only where the DNA matches it firmly. A clone size is listed for some rows: how often the clone was seen (once, few, many), or a class if it is expanded.

d_gene: TRBD2
j_gene: TRBJ2-5
abundance: .
len: 17
v_gene: TRBV5-1
CDR3aa: CASSYGTSGGGPETQYF
CDR3nt: TGCGCCAGCAGCTACGGGACTAGCGGGGGGGGCCCGGAGACCCAGTACTTC

d_gene: .
j_gene: TRBJ1-2
abundance: few
len: 12
v_gene: TRBV10-2
CDR3aa: CATRPGSGGYTF
CDR3nt: TGCGCCACTCGGCCGGGGAGCGGTGGCTACACCTTC

d_gene: .
j_gene: TRBJ1-5
abundance: .
len: 16
v_gene: TRBV2
CDR3aa: CASSLQGNSGNQPQHF
CDR3nt: TGTGCCAGCAGTTTACAGGGAAATTCGGGCAATCAGCCCCAGCATTTT

d_gene: .
j_gene: TRBJ2-1
abundance: .
len: 13
v_gene: TRBV2
CDR3aa: CASRDISYNEQFF
CDR3nt: TGTGCCAGCAGGGACATCTCCTACAATGAGCAGTTCTTC

d_gene: .
j_gene: TRBJ1-1
abundance: .
len: 13
v_gene: TRBV19
CDR3aa: CASTDNMNTEAFF
CDR3nt: TGTGCCAGTACCGACAACATGAACACTGAAGCTTTCTTT

d_gene: TRBD1
j_gene: TRBJ2-2
abundance: .
len: 17
v_gene: TRBV7-6
CDR3aa: CASSPINPRGQGGELFF
CDR3nt: TGTGCCAGCAGCCCAATTAATCCCAGGGGGCAAGGCGGGGAGCTGTTTTTT

d_gene: .
j_gene: TRBJ2-1
abundance: .
len: 17
v_gene: TRBV18
CDR3aa: CASSPLGGGLKNNEQFF
CDR3nt: TGTGCCAGCTCACCACTGGGGGGGGGCCTGAAGAACAATGAGCAGTTCTTC

d_gene: TRBD1
j_gene: TRBJ2-1
abundance: .
len: 18
v_gene: TRBV29-1
CDR3aa: CSVSRVLRDRSSYNEQFF
CDR3nt: TGCAGCGTTTCACGCGTACTCCGGGACAGGAGCTCCTACAATGAGCAGTTCTTC

d_gene: .
j_gene: TRBJ2-3
abundance: .
len: 16
v_gene: TRBV19
CDR3aa: CASSILRGGITDTQYF
CDR3nt: TGTGCCAGTAGTATCTTACGCGGCGGAATCACAGATACGCAGTATTTT

d_gene: TRBD1
j_gene: TRBJ1-2
abundance: .
len: 15
v_gene: TRBV6-6
CDR3aa: CASSSTGDIPYGYTF
CDR3nt: TGTGCCAGCAGTTCGACAGGGGATATACCCTATGGCTACACCTTC

d_gene: .
j_gene: TRBJ2-1
abundance: .
len: 13
v_gene: TRBV29-1
CDR3aa: CSVAQGTYNEQFF
CDR3nt: TGCAGCGTTGCCCAGGGAACCTACAATGAGCAGTTCTTC

d_gene: .
j_gene: TRBJ2-7
abundance: .
len: 12
v_gene: TRBV5-4
CDR3aa: CASSLDQYEQYF
CDR3nt: TGTGCCAGCAGCTTGGATCAGTACGAGCAGTACTTC

d_gene: .
j_gene: TRBJ1-5
abundance: .
len: 15
v_gene: TRBV5-5
CDR3aa: CASSLRQGSNQPQHF
CDR3nt: TGTGCCAGCAGCTTGCGGCAGGGAAGCAATCAGCCCCAGCATTTT

d_gene: TRBD2
j_gene: TRBJ2-1
abundance: .
len: 12
v_gene: TRBV6-5
CDR3aa: CAGGGSYNEQFF
CDR3nt: TGTGCCGGCGGGGGATCCTACAATGAGCAGTTCTTC

d_gene: .
j_gene: TRBJ1-2
abundance: .
len: 12
v_gene: TRBV9
CDR3aa: CASSVDTERYTF
CDR3nt: TGTGCCAGCAGCGTAGACACAGAACGCTACACCTTC

d_gene: TRBD1
j_gene: TRBJ1-1
abundance: .
len: 18
v_gene: TRBV5-6
CDR3aa: CASSFESWVRTGGTEAFF
CDR3nt: TGTGCCAGCAGCTTTGAGTCTTGGGTCAGAACAGGGGGCACTGAAGCTTTCTTT

d_gene: TRBD1
j_gene: TRBJ2-7
abundance: .
len: 16
v_gene: TRBV11-2
CDR3aa: CASSWGPRDRVNEQYF
CDR3nt: TGTGCCAGCAGCTGGGGCCCCCGAGACAGGGTAAACGAGCAGTACTTC

d_gene: .
j_gene: TRBJ1-6
abundance: .
len: 14
v_gene: TRBV6-2/TRBV6-3
CDR3aa: CASSSTAYNSPLHF
CDR3nt: TGTGCCAGCAGTAGTACAGCCTATAATTCACCCCTCCACTTT

d_gene: TRBD1
j_gene: TRBJ1-2
abundance: .
len: 19
v_gene: TRBV5-1
CDR3aa: CASSSTLTDPGGASNGYTF
CDR3nt: TGCGCCAGCAGCTCCACTCTGACAGACCCAGGGGGCGCCTCAAATGGCTACACCTTC

d_gene: .
j_gene: TRBJ1-5
abundance: once
len: 15
v_gene: TRBV2
CDR3aa: CASRPGTHSNQPQHF
CDR3nt: TGTGCCAGCAGGCCCGGGACTCATAGCAATCAGCCCCAGCATTTT

d_gene: .
j_gene: TRBJ2-7
abundance: .
len: 16
v_gene: TRBV27
CDR3aa: CASSLGPAAPGSEQYF
CDR3nt: TGTGCCAGCAGTTTAGGACCCGCGGCCCCGGGGTCTGAGCAGTACTTC

d_gene: TRBD1
j_gene: TRBJ1-2
abundance: .
len: 13
v_gene: TRBV29-1
CDR3aa: CSVERQGAGGYTF
CDR3nt: TGCAGCGTTGAGAGACAGGGGGCTGGTGGCTACACCTTC

d_gene: TRBD1
j_gene: TRBJ2-1
abundance: .
len: 19
v_gene: TRBV4-2
CDR3aa: CASSQEGGATGLTYNEQFF
CDR3nt: TGTGCCAGCAGCCAAGAAGGTGGGGCGACAGGGCTGACCTACAATGAGCAGTTCTTC

d_gene: TRBD2
j_gene: TRBJ2-5
abundance: few
len: 15
v_gene: TRBV5-4
CDR3aa: CASSSPSGGGETQYF
CDR3nt: TGTGCCAGCAGCTCCCCTAGCGGAGGAGGGGAGACCCAGTACTTC

d_gene: .
j_gene: TRBJ1-3
abundance: .
len: 11
v_gene: TRBV30
CDR3aa: CAWAGGNTIYF
CDR3nt: TGTGCCTGGGCAGGCGGAAACACCATATATTTT

d_gene: .
j_gene: TRBJ2-2
abundance: .
len: 18
v_gene: TRBV19
CDR3aa: CASSGWASTGMNTGELFF
CDR3nt: TGTGCCAGTAGTGGATGGGCCTCCACAGGGATGAACACCGGGGAGCTGTTTTTT

d_gene: .
j_gene: TRBJ1-5
abundance: .
len: 16
v_gene: TRBV15
CDR3aa: CATSRDRGSGNQPQHF
CDR3nt: TGTGCCACCAGCAGAGATCGAGGGTCGGGTAATCAGCCCCAGCATTTT

d_gene: .
j_gene: TRBJ1-6
abundance: many
len: 13
v_gene: TRBV30
CDR3aa: CAWSAGLEGTLHF
CDR3nt: TGTGCCTGGAGTGCAGGGTTGGAGGGGACCCTCCACTTT

d_gene: .
j_gene: TRBJ1-3
abundance: .
len: 13
v_gene: TRBV30
CDR3aa: CAWAWSSGNTIYF
CDR3nt: TGTGCCTGGGCCTGGAGCTCTGGAAACACCATATATTTT

d_gene: TRBD1
j_gene: TRBJ1-4
abundance: .
len: 13
v_gene: TRBV19
CDR3aa: CASSTSRGAKLFF
CDR3nt: TGTGCCAGTAGTACCTCCAGGGGGGCAAAACTGTTTTTT

d_gene: TRBD1
j_gene: TRBJ2-2
abundance: .
len: 13
v_gene: TRBV25-1
CDR3aa: CAGQGAGTGELFF
CDR3nt: TGTGCCGGACAGGGGGCCGGCACCGGGGAGCTGTTTTTT

d_gene: .
j_gene: TRBJ1-4
abundance: .
len: 13
v_gene: TRBV29-1
CDR3aa: CSVEGQGKEKLFF
CDR3nt: TGCAGCGTTGAAGGCCAGGGGAAAGAAAAACTGTTTTTT

d_gene: TRBD1
j_gene: TRBJ1-1
abundance: .
len: 17
v_gene: TRBV4-1
CDR3aa: CASSQQDLTGAGTEAFF
CDR3nt: TGCGCCAGCAGCCAACAGGACCTGACAGGGGCGGGCACTGAAGCTTTCTTT

d_gene: TRBD1
j_gene: TRBJ2-3
abundance: .
len: 17
v_gene: TRBV15
CDR3aa: CATRRGLGQGDTDTQYF
CDR3nt: TGTGCCACCAGAAGGGGTTTAGGACAGGGGGACACAGATACGCAGTATTTT

d_gene: .
j_gene: TRBJ2-5
abundance: .
len: 19
v_gene: TRBV21-1
CDR3aa: CASSKEEGTSGGPGETQYF
CDR3nt: TGTGCCAGCAGCAAAGAGGAAGGGACTAGCGGGGGGCCGGGGGAGACCCAGTACTTC

d_gene: .
j_gene: TRBJ1-1
abundance: .
len: 16
v_gene: TRBV5-6
CDR3aa: CASSRRIGLLNTEAFF
CDR3nt: TGTGCCAGCAGCCGTCGTATAGGACTTTTGAACACTGAAGCTTTCTTT

d_gene: TRBD1
j_gene: TRBJ2-4
abundance: .
len: 12
v_gene: TRBV10-3
CDR3aa: CAISAGQDIQYF
CDR3nt: TGTGCCATCAGTGCGGGACAGGACATTCAGTACTTC

d_gene: TRBD2
j_gene: TRBJ2-3
abundance: .
len: 20
v_gene: TRBV14
CDR3aa: CASSQGPTSGGARSTDTQYF
CDR3nt: TGTGCCAGCAGCCAAGGCCCAACTAGCGGGGGGGCCCGTAGCACAGATACGCAGTATTTT

d_gene: TRBD1
j_gene: TRBJ1-3
abundance: .
len: 16
v_gene: TRBV19
CDR3aa: CASSIGQGADGNTIYF
CDR3nt: TGTGCCAGTAGTATTGGACAGGGGGCGGACGGAAACACCATATATTTT

d_gene: TRBD1
j_gene: TRBJ2-5
abundance: .
len: 15
v_gene: TRBV3-1/TRBV3-2
CDR3aa: CASSQWDRGRETQYF
CDR3nt: TGTGCCAGCAGCCAATGGGACAGGGGGCGGGAGACCCAGTACTTC

d_gene: TRBD1
j_gene: TRBJ1-2
abundance: .
len: 15
v_gene: TRBV5-4
CDR3aa: CASSLRQGGNYGYTF
CDR3nt: TGTGCCAGCAGCTTACGACAGGGAGGAAACTATGGCTACACCTTC

d_gene: .
j_gene: TRBJ1-2
abundance: .
len: 13
v_gene: TRBV28
CDR3aa: CASSIPGTRGYTF
CDR3nt: TGTGCCAGCAGTATCCCCGGGACAAGGGGCTACACCTTC